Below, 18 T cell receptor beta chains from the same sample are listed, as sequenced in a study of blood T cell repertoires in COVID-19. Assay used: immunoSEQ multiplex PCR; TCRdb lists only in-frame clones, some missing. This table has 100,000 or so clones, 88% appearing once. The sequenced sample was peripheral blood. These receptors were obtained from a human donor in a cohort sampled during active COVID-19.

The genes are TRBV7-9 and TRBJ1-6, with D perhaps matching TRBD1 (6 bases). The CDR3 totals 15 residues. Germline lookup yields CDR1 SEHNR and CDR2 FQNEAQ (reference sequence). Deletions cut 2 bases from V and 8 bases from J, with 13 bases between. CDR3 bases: TGTGCCAGCAGCTTAAGCCAGGGGAAAGATTCACCCCTCCACTTT. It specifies CASSLSQGKDSPLHF. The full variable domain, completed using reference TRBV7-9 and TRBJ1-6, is DTGVSQNPRHKITKRGQNVTFRCDPISEHNRLYWYRQTLGQGPEFLTYFQNEAQLEKSRLLSDRFSAERPKGSFSTLEIQRTEQGDSAMYLCASSLSQGKDSPLHFGNGTRLTVT.

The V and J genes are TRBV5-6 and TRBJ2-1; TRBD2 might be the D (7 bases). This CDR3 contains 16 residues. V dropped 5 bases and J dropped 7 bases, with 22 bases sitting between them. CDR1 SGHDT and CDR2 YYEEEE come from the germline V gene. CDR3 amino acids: CASSWGGGSDHNEQFF. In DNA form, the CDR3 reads TGTGCCAGCAGTTGGGGGGGCGGGAGCGATCATAATGAGCAGTTCTTC.

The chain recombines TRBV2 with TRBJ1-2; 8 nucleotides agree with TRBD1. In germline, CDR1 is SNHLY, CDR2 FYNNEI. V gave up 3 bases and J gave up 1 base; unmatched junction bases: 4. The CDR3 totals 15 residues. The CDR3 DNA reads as TGTGCCAGCAGTGATAAAGGACAGGGTAACTATGGCTACACCTTC. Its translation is CASSDKGQGNYGYTF.

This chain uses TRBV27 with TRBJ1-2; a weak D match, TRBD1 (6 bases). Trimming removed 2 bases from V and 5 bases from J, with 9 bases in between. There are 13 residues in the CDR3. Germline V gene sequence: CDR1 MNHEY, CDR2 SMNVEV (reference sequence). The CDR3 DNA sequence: TGTGCCAGCAGTTTAGGACAGCAATATGGCTACACCTTC. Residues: CASSLGQQYGYTF.

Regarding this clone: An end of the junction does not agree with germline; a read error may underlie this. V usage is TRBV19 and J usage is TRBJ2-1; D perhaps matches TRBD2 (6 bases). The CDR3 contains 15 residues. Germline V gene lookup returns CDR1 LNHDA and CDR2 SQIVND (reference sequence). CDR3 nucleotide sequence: TGTGCCGTGGAGGGAAGCAGTCTAACCTATAATGAGCAGTTCTTC. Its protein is CAVEGSSLTYNEQFF.

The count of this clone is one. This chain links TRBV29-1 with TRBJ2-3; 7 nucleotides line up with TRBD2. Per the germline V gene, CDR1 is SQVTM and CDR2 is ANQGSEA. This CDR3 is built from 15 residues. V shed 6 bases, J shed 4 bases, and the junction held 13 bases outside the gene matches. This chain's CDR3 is CSVVFERDMSDTQYF. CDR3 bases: TGCAGCGTGGTTTTCGAGCGGGATATGTCAGATACGCAGTATTTT.

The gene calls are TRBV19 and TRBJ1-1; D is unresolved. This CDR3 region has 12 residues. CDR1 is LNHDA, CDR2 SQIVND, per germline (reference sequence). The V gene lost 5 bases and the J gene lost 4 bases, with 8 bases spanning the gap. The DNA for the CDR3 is TGTGCCAGTAGTCCCTCGGGCACTGAAGCTTTCTTT. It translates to CASSPSGTEAFF.

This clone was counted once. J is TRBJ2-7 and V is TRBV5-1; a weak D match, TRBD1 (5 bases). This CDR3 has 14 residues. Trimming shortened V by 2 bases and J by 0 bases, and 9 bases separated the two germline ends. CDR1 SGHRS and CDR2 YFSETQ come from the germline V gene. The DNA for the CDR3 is TGCGCCAGCAGCTTACAGGCTCTCTCCTACGAGCAGTACTTC. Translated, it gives CASSLQALSYEQYF.

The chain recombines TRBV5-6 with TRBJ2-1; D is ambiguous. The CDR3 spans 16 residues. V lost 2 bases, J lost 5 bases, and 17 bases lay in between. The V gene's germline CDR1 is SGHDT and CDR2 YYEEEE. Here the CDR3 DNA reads TGTGCCAGCAGCTTCCACCAGATTTTCCTCCACAATGAGCAGTTCTTC. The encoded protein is CASSFHQIFLHNEQFF.

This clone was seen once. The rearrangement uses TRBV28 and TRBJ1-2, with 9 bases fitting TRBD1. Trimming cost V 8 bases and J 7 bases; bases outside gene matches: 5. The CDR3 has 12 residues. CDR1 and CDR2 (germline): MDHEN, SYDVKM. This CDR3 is CASHRGRAGYTF. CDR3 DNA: TGTGCCAGCCACAGGGGGCGTGCTGGCTACACCTTC.

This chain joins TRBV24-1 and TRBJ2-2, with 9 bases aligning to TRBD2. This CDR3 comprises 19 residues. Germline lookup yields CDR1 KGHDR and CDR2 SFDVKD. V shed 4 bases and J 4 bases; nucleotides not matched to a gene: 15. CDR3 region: CATSDPGLAGFLGTGELFF. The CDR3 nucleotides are TGTGCCACCAGTGACCCGGGACTAGCAGGATTTTTAGGCACCGGGGAGCTGTTTTTT.

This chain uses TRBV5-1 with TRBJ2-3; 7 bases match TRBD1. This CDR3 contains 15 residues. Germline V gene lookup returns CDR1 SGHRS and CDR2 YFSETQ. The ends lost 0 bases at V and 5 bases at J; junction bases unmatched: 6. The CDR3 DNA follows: TGCGCCAGCAGCTTGGGTCAGGGGGACGGAGATACGCAGTATTTT. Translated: CASSLGQGDGDTQYF.

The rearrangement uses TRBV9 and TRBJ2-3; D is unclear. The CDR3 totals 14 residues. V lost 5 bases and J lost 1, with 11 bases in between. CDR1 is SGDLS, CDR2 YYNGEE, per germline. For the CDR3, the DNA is TGTGCCAGCAGTTCAGGATCCCGCACAGATACGCAGTATTTT. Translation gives CASSSGSRTDTQYF. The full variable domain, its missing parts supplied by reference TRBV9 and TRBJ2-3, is DSGVTQTPKHLITATGQRVTLRCSPRSGDLSVYWYQQSLDQGLQFLIQYYNGEERAKGNILERFSAQQFPDLHSELNLSSLELGDSALYFCASSSGSRTDTQYFGPGTRLTVL.

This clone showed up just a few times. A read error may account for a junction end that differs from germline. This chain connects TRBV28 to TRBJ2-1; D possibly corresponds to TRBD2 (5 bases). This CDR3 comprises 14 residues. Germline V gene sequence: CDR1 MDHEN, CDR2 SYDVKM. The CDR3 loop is CASSSITRLRSWVF. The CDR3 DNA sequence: TGTGCCAGCAGTTCCATCACTAGACTACGATCTTGGGTCTTC.

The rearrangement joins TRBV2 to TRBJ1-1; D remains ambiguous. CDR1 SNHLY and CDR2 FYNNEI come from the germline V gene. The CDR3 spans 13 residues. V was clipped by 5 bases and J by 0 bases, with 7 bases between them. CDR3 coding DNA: TGTGCCAGCAGTCAGATTATGAACACTGAAGCTTTCTTT. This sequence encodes CASSQIMNTEAFF.

The CDR3 loop is CASSYGDSHYEQFF. The CDR3 bases are TGTGCCAGCAGTTACGGGGACTCCCACTATGAGCAGTTCTTC. The chain recombines TRBV6-2 or TRBV6-3 with TRBJ2-1, with a tentative D call TRBD2 (6 bases). Germline assignment: CDR1 MNHEY and CDR2 SVGEGT. This CDR3 is built from 14 residues. Trimming took off 2 bases at V and 8 bases at J, with 13 bases between the two ends.

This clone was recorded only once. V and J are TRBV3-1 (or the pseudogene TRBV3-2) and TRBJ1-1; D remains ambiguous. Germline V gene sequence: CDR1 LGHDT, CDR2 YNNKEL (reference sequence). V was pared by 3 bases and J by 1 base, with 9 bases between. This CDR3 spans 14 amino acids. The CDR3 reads CASSQGRKNTEAFF. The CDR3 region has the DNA TGTGCCAGCAGCCAGGGGAGGAAGAACACTGAAGCTTTCTTT.

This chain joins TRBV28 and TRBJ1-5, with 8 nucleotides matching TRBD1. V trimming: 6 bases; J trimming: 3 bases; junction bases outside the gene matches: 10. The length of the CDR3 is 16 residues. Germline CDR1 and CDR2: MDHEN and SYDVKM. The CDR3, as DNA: TGTGCCAGCAGCTCCGGACAGGGCGTACTCAATCAGCCCCAGCATTTT. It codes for CASSSGQGVLNQPQHF.